This TCR beta chain was obtained from a study of T cell repertoires in ileal Crohn's disease. Germline V CDR1 and CDR2: SGHAT, FQNNGV. There are 14 residues in the CDR3. V was trimmed by 2 bases and J by 6 bases, leaving 13 bases between them. Adults with ileal or ileocolonic Crohn's disease and an indication for resection were eligible. The protocol was immunoSEQ multiplex PCR, while the TCRdb copy is restricted to in-frame clones and leaves out a portion. The table includes roughly 16,000 clones, approximately 94% detected once. This sequence originates from an adult with Crohn's disease. Sequencing input: ileal tissue. J is TRBJ1-2 and V is TRBV11-2, with D possibly matching TRBD1 (6 bases). CDR3 nucleotides: TGTGCCAGCAGCTTATGGGGGCGGGGGGATGGCTACACCTTC. As protein: CASSLWGRGDGYTF.